The present TCR beta chain was sequenced within a study of identical twins. Study-level results: Invariant populations such as MAIT and iNKT cells could partly muddle zero-insertion analyses.

The CDR3 has 15 residues. Germline lookup yields CDR1 MGHRA and CDR2 YSYEKL. Trimming removed 4 bases at V and 1 base at J, with 13 bases between. This clonotype has more than one count but fewer than ten. Its target is unknown. TCRdb reprocessed the 5' RACE reads via MiXCR and lists one record per CDR3 protein. The sample contains about 920,000 distinct CDR3 sequences, approximately 13% of which appear only once. The sample also formed part of further work on yellow fever vaccine responses in identical twins.

The clonotype comes from a woman aged 18-29 years in good health. The chain employs TRBV4-1 and TRBJ1-1; D gene ambiguous. The sample consisted of PBMCs. CDR3 nucleotide sequence: TGCGCCAGCAGCCCGAACTCCGGGCCGAACACTGAAGCTTTCTTT. As protein: CASSPNSGPNTEAFF.